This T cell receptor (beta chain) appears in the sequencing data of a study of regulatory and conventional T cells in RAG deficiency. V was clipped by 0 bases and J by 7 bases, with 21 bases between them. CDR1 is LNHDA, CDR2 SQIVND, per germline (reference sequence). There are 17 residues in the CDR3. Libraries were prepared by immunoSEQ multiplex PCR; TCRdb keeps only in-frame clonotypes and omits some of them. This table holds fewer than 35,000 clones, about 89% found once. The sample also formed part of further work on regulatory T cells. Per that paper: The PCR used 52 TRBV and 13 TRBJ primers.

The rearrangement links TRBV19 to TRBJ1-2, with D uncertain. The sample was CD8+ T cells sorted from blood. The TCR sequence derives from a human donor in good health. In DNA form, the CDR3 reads TGTGCCAGTAGTATAGATCTTCCGGGCACCCAAACCCCTGGCTACACCTTC. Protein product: CASSIDLPGTQTPGYTF. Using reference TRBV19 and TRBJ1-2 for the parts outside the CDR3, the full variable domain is DGGITQSPKYLFRKEGQNVTLSCEQNLNHDAMYWYRQDPGQGLRLIYYSQIVNDFQKGDIAEGYSVSREKKESFPLTVTSAQKNPTAFYLCASSIDLPGTQTPGYTFGSGTRLTVV.